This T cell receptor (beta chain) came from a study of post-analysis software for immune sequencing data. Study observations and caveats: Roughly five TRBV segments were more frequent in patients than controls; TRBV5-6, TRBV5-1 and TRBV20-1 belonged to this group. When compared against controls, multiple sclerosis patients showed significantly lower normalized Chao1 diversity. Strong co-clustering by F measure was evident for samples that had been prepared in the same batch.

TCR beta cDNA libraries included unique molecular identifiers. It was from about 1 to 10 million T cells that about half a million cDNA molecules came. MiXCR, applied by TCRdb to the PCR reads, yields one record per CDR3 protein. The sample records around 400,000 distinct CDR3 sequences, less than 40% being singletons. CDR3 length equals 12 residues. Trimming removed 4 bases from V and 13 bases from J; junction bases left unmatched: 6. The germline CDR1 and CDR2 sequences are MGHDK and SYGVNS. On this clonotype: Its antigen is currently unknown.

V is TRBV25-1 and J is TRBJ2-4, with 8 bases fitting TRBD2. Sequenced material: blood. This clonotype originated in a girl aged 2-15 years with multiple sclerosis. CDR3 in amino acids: CASSVAGGEQYF. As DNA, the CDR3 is TGTGCCAGCAGTGTGGCGGGGGGTGAGCAGTACTTC.